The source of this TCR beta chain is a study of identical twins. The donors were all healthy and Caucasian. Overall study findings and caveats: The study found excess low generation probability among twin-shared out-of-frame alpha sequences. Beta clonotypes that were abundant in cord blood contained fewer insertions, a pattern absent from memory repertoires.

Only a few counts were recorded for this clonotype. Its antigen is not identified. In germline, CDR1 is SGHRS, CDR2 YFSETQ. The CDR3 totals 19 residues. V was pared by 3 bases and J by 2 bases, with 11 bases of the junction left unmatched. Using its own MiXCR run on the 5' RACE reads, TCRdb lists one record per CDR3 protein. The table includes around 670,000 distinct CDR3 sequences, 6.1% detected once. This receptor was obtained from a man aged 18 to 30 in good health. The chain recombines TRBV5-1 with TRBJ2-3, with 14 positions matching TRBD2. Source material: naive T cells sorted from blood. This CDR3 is CASSSRGLAGGPATDTQYF. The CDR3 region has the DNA TGCGCCAGCAGCTCTCGAGGACTAGCGGGAGGACCAGCCACAGATACGCAGTATTTT.